One sample yielded the 32 T cell receptor beta chains listed below, sequenced in a study of shared clonotypes between healthy human individuals. Sequenced by immunoSEQ multiplex PCR; TCRdb stores in-frame clones only, minus some. The top ten clones hold around 0.12% of a sample with around 600,000 clones, 85% to 95% of them seen once. Naive CD8 cells lacked CD45RO and underwent positive selection for CCR7, leaving out terminally differentiated effector memory CD45RA+ cells. The specimen was naive CD8+ T cells sorted from blood. These receptors all come from a woman in her 30s in good health.

V and J are TRBV5-4 and TRBJ2-1, with TRBD1 matching 9 bases. The CDR3 has 12 amino acids. Germline lookup yields CDR1 SGHNT and CDR2 YYREEE (reference sequence). CDR3 DNA: TGTGTACCGGGACAGGGCGGCAATGAGCAGTTCTTC. This sequence encodes CVPGQGGNEQFF.

The rearrangement uses TRBV7-9 and TRBJ2-7; D gene ambiguous. V was clipped by 5 bases and J by 5 bases, with 13 bases between them. This CDR3 is built from 13 residues. Germline values: CDR1 SEHNR, CDR2 FQNEAQ (reference sequence). CDR3 amino acids: CASSPSGSHEQYF. CDR3 bases: TGTGCCAGCAGCCCCTCAGGTAGCCACGAGCAGTACTTC.

The V gene is TRBV18, the J gene TRBJ1-1; no firm D call. V was cut by 5 bases and J by 1 base, with 11 bases left in between. The CDR3 runs 14 residues. CDR1 is KGHSH, CDR2 LQKENI, per germline. The DNA for the CDR3 is TGTGCCAGCTCAGATCAGGATCAGAACACTGAAGCTTTCTTT. It translates to CASSDQDQNTEAFF.

Note on this clone: At one end the junction does not follow the germline gene, possibly because of a read error. This chain uses TRBV7-9 with TRBJ2-1, with no clear D. The CDR3 runs 13 residues. CDR1 is SEHNR and CDR2 is FQNEAQ in the germline V gene (reference sequence). The CDR3, as DNA: TGTGCCAGCAGCTTATCTCTGCCCAATAAGCAGTTCTTC. Protein sequence: CASSLSLPNKQFF.

The chain employs TRBV5-6 and TRBJ2-1; 9 bases fit TRBD2. The ends lost 7 bases at V and 0 bases at J; junction bases unmatched: 5. CDR1 is SGHDT and CDR2 is YYEEEE in the germline V gene. This CDR3 contains 15 residues. The CDR3 nucleotides are TGTGCCAGCTATAGTAGCGGGAGCTCCTACAATGAGCAGTTCTTC. The encoded protein is CASYSSGSSYNEQFF.

CDR3 sequence: CASRPRQGVGTEAFF. The CDR3 nucleotides are TGTGCCAGCAGGCCCAGACAGGGGGTAGGCACTGAAGCTTTCTTT. J is TRBJ1-1 and V is TRBV7-9; 9 bases align to TRBD1. The length of the CDR3 is 15 residues. CDR1 is SEHNR and CDR2 is FQNEAQ in the germline V gene (reference sequence). The junction had 9 bases not matched to a gene; V was cut back by 6 bases and J by 4 bases.

V is TRBV6-5 and J is TRBJ2-5; tentatively, D is TRBD2 (6 bases). The end of the DNA fits TRBJ2-7 better, so the J call may be wrong. This CDR3 contains 15 residues. Germline CDR1 MNHEY, CDR2 SVGAGI. CDR3 in amino acids: CASSYDFGGLYEQYF. CDR3 DNA: TGTGCCAGCAGTTACGATTTTGGGGGACTCTACGAGCAGTACTTC.

V and J are TRBV27 and TRBJ1-1; TRBD1 is a possible D gene (5 bases). CDR1 is MNHEY, CDR2 SMNVEV, per germline (reference sequence). Trimming cost V 5 bases and J 5 bases, with 15 bases left between them. This CDR3 comprises 14 residues. The CDR3 DNA is TGTGCCAGCAGTCCTGGGACTGCCGAAACTGAAGCTTTCTTT. Its translation: CASSPGTAETEAFF.

The chain couples TRBV5-1 to TRBJ2-7, with unresolved D. With 4 bases removed from V and 0 bases from J, the gap between germline ends came to 17 bases. This CDR3 is 16 amino acids long. Germline loops: CDR1 SGHRS, CDR2 YFSETQ. The CDR3 DNA reads TGCGCCAGCAGCCCCCCGGAGACTGAGAGCTCCTACGAGCAGTACTTC. It translates to CASSPPETESSYEQYF.

This rearrangement joins TRBV27 to TRBJ2-3; D not resolved. Germline loops: CDR1 MNHEY, CDR2 SMNVEV (reference sequence). Trimming took 7 bases from V and 6 from J, leaving 8 bases between them. There are 11 residues in the CDR3. CDR3 DNA sequence: TGTGCCAGCACTGCTGCCGATACGCAGTATTTT. Its translation is CASTAADTQYF.

This clone was found once. The V call is TRBV28, the J call TRBJ1-4; perhaps TRBD1 as D (5 bases). The V end lost 3 bases, the J end lost 3 bases, and 8 bases lay between the germline ends. Germline CDR1 MDHEN, CDR2 SYDVKM. This CDR3 has 14 amino acids. This chain's CDR3 is CASSFDRPNEKLFF. The CDR3 nucleotides are TGTGCCAGCAGTTTCGACAGACCTAATGAAAAACTGTTTTTT.

The count of this clone is one. The chain recombines TRBV27 with TRBJ1-5; D unclear. This CDR3 is 12 amino acids long. The ends were cut back, 3 bases at V and 8 bases at J, with 8 bases in the middle. The germline CDR1 and CDR2 sequences are MNHEY and SMNVEV (reference sequence). CDR3 residues: CASSFIGEPQHF. The CDR3 DNA sequence: TGTGCCAGCAGTTTTATTGGCGAGCCCCAGCATTTT.

As for this clone: The same CDR3 is also encoded by other DNA sequences in this sample. The gene calls are TRBV5-4 and TRBJ1-2; perhaps TRBD1 as D (6 bases). Trimming removed 0 bases from V and 0 bases from J, with 9 bases in between. There are 15 residues in the CDR3. CDR1 is SGHNT and CDR2 is YYREEE in the germline V gene (reference sequence). Here the CDR3 reads CASSLDRVANYGYTF. CDR3 bases: TGTGCCAGCAGCTTGGACAGGGTAGCTAACTATGGCTACACCTTC. Full variable domain (missing parts from reference TRBV5-4 and TRBJ1-2): ETGVTQSPTHLIKTRGQQVTLRCSSQSGHNTVSWYQQALGQGPQFIFQYYREEENGRGNFPPRFSGLQFPNYSSELNVNALELDDSALYLCASSLDRVANYGYTFGSGTRLTVV.

The chain is built from TRBV5-6 and TRBJ2-7; 7 bases match TRBD1. The CDR3 spans 14 residues. The J segment lost 2 bases and the V segment lost 1 base, leaving 3 bases of the junction unmatched. CDR1 is SGHDT, CDR2 YYEEEE, per germline. The CDR3 is CASSLMTGTYEQYF. The CDR3 coding sequence is TGTGCCAGCAGCTTGATGACAGGGACCTACGAGCAGTACTTC.

The rearrangement uses TRBV27 and TRBJ2-7, with TRBD1 identical over 9 bases. V was pared by 5 bases and J by 6 bases, with 11 bases of the junction left unmatched. Germline-derived CDR1 and CDR2 are MNHEY and SMNVEV (reference sequence). This CDR3 contains 15 residues. This chain's CDR3 is CASSKNRGPGSEQYF. The CDR3 DNA reads TGTGCCAGCAGTAAAAACAGGGGGCCGGGCTCCGAGCAGTACTTC.

This chain connects TRBV7-4 to TRBJ1-2; D unresolved. CDR1 is SGHVT, CDR2 SQSDAQ, per germline. The CDR3 totals 16 residues. Trimming left V 5 bases short and J 6 bases short, with 22 bases between. DNA of the CDR3: TGTGCCAGCAGCGGTAGGAAGGTCTCGCCGGGAGATGGCTACACCTTC. Translation: CASSGRKVSPGDGYTF.

The gene calls are TRBV28 and TRBJ2-5; TRBD1 matches at 7 bases. The CDR3 is 15 amino acids. After removal of 7 bases from V and 2 bases from J, the junction contained 10 bases not matched to a gene. CDR1 and CDR2 (germline): MDHEN, SYDVKM. The CDR3 coding sequence is TGTGCCAGCACCCTTAGGGGGACAGAGCAAGAGACCCAGTACTTC. Encoded protein: CASTLRGTEQETQYF.

The gene calls are TRBV27 and TRBJ2-3; 11 bases line up with TRBD2. V was pared by 5 bases and J by 5 bases, with 6 bases of the junction left unmatched. Germline lookup yields CDR1 MNHEY and CDR2 SMNVEV (reference sequence). The CDR3 length is 15 residues. CDR3 sequence reads: CASSGVAGGRDTQYF. DNA of the CDR3: TGTGCCAGCAGTGGAGTAGCGGGAGGGAGAGATACGCAGTATTTT.

Remarks on this clone: A single base separates this from a much larger clone, so it may be a read error. The CDR3 sequence: CASSLDTGELFF. CDR3 DNA: TGTGCCAGCAGCTTGGACACCGGGGAGCTGTTTTTT. The chain couples TRBV5-8 to TRBJ2-2; D gene unclear. This CDR3 region has 12 residues. Germline V CDR1 and CDR2: SGHTS, YDEGEE. Trimming stripped 0 bases from V and 3 bases from J, with 0 bases between.

This clone has just one count. The chain employs TRBV7-9 and TRBJ2-7, with 7 bases aligning to TRBD1. This CDR3 comprises 16 residues. The J segment lost 3 bases and the V segment lost 5 bases, leaving 13 bases of the junction unmatched. Per germline, CDR1 SEHNR and CDR2 FQNEAQ (reference sequence). The CDR3 sequence is CASSPRPRQGHYEQYF. The DNA of the CDR3 is TGTGCCAGCAGCCCTCGCCCCAGACAGGGCCACTACGAGCAGTACTTC.

The chain uses TRBV10-3 and TRBJ2-7, with a possible D match to TRBD2 (5 bases). This CDR3 spans 15 amino acids. Deletions cut 0 bases from V and 4 bases from J, with 13 bases between. The germline CDR1 and CDR2 sequences are ENHRY and SYGVKD. The CDR3 protein is CAISESGGEPYEQYF. As DNA, the CDR3 is TGTGCCATCAGTGAGTCAGGAGGAGAACCATACGAGCAGTACTTC.

This clone was seen a single time. The chain joins TRBV6-5 to TRBJ1-2; a possible D gene is TRBD1 (6 bases). With 2 bases removed from V and 5 bases from J, the gap between germline ends came to 12 bases. This CDR3 region has 14 residues. Germline loops: CDR1 MNHEY, CDR2 SVGAGI. CDR3 sequence: CASSYATGGYGYTF. CDR3 bases: TGTGCCAGCAGTTACGCGACAGGAGGGTATGGCTACACCTTC.

The chain recombines TRBV18 with TRBJ2-1; TRBD2 matches 8 bases. Looked up from germline, CDR1 is KGHSH and CDR2 is LQKENI. The CDR3 runs to 15 residues. Losses at the gene ends were 3 bases for V and 5 bases for J; bases not matched to a gene: 6. CDR3 protein: CASSPWSGGDNEQFF. The CDR3 coding sequence is TGTGCCAGCTCACCGTGGAGCGGGGGAGACAATGAGCAGTTCTTC. The full variable domain, rest sourced from reference TRBV18 and TRBJ2-1, is NAGVMQNPRHLVRRRGQEARLRCSPMKGHSHVYWYRQLPEEGLKFMVYLQKENIIDESGMPKERFSAEFPKEGPSILRIQQVVRGDSAAYFCASSPWSGGDNEQFFGPGTRLTVL.

J is TRBJ2-5 and V is TRBV27, with D maybe TRBD1 (6 bases). CDR1 is MNHEY, CDR2 SMNVEV, per germline (reference sequence). The CDR3 length is 14 residues. Trimming took 3 bases from V and 1 from J, leaving 9 bases between them. The CDR3 region is CASSLDRLQETQYF. As DNA, the CDR3 is TGTGCCAGCAGTTTGGACAGACTCCAAGAGACCCAGTACTTC.

The chain combines TRBV6-5 with TRBJ2-1; 8 bases are shared with TRBD2. Germline CDR1 and CDR2: MNHEY and SVGAGI. Trimming removed 2 bases from V and 6 bases from J; junction bases left unmatched: 3. The CDR3 is 14 amino acids. CDR3 in amino acids: CASSYPGTSNEQFF. CDR3 nucleotide sequence: TGTGCCAGCAGTTACCCTGGGACTAGCAATGAGCAGTTCTTC.

The genes are TRBV5-1 and TRBJ2-3; no reliable D call. V lost 2 bases, J lost 0 bases, and 10 bases lay in between. Per germline, CDR1 SGHRS and CDR2 YFSETQ. CDR3 length equals 15 residues. The CDR3 here is CASSFLRRSTDTQYF. For the CDR3, the DNA is TGCGCCAGCAGCTTTTTGCGACGAAGCACAGATACGCAGTATTTT.

J is TRBJ2-7 and V is TRBV16; 8 bases match TRBD1. Germline V gene lookup returns CDR1 KGHSY and CDR2 FQNENV. The CDR3 contains 16 residues. With V trimmed by 0 bases and J by 5 bases, 9 bases remained unmatched. The CDR3 is CASSQSNGQGANEQYF. As DNA, the CDR3 is TGTGCCAGCAGCCAATCGAATGGCCAGGGGGCTAACGAGCAGTACTTC. Full variable domain (outside the CDR3, taken from reference TRBV16 and TRBJ2-7): GEEVAQTPKHLVRGEGQKAKLYCAPIKGHSYVFWYQQVLKNEFKFLISFQNENVFDETGMPKERFSAKCLPNSPCSLEIQATKLEDSAVYFCASSQSNGQGANEQYFGPGTRLTVT.

The chain combines TRBV5-4 with TRBJ2-7; 7 positions match TRBD1. Germline V gene lookup returns CDR1 SGHNT and CDR2 YYREEE (reference sequence). The CDR3 length is 14 residues. With 1 base clipped from V and 0 bases from J, the junction kept 1 base outside the gene matches. CDR3 DNA sequence: TGTGCCAGCAGCTTGCGGGACAGCTCCTACGAGCAGTACTTC. Its protein product is CASSLRDSSYEQYF.

Remarks on this clone: A single base separates this from a much larger clone, so it may be a read error. The sample carries other DNA sequences with the same CDR3. CDR3 in amino acids: CASSSDYEQYF. The CDR3 coding sequence is TGTGCCAGCAGCTCCGACTACGAGCAGTACTTC. The rearrangement uses TRBV7-6 and TRBJ2-7; D is uncertain. This CDR3 has 11 residues. Trimming removed 4 bases at V and 3 bases at J, with 4 bases between. CDR1 and CDR2 (germline): SGHVS, FNYEAQ.

This chain uses TRBV5-1 with TRBJ2-7; 12 bases line up with TRBD2. The CDR3 contains 14 residues. J lost 6 bases, V lost 4 bases, and 5 bases had no gene match. Germline V gives CDR1 SGHRS, CDR2 YFSETQ. This CDR3 is CASSVSSGRAEQYF. The CDR3 region has the DNA TGCGCCAGCAGCGTGTCTAGCGGGAGGGCCGAGCAGTACTTC.

This sequence joins TRBV5-5 and TRBJ2-7; D assignment may be TRBD1 or TRBD2 (5 bases each). The germline V and J ends were trimmed by 3 bases and 2 bases, with 9 bases remaining between them. The CDR3 has 13 amino acids. The germline V gene has CDR1 SGHKS and CDR2 YYEKEE (reference sequence). The CDR3 reads CASSWGSTYEQYF. The CDR3, as DNA: TGTGCCAGCAGCTGGGGGAGTACCTACGAGCAGTACTTC. Complete variable domain (other parts from reference TRBV5-5 and TRBJ2-7): DAGVTQSPTHLIKTRGQQVTLRCSPISGHKSVSWYQQVLGQGPQFIFQYYEKEERGRGNFPDRFSARQFPNYSSELNVNALLLGDSALYLCASSWGSTYEQYFGPGTRLTVT.

The chain recombines TRBV7-9 with TRBJ2-1, with TRBD1 matching 7 bases. The CDR3 has 15 amino acids. Germline loops: CDR1 SEHNR, CDR2 FQNEAQ (reference sequence). Losses at the gene ends were 3 bases for V and 7 bases for J; bases not matched to a gene: 9. The CDR3 region has the DNA TGTGCCAGCAGCTTGACCGGGACAGCGAGAAATGAGCAGTTCTTC. As protein: CASSLTGTARNEQFF.